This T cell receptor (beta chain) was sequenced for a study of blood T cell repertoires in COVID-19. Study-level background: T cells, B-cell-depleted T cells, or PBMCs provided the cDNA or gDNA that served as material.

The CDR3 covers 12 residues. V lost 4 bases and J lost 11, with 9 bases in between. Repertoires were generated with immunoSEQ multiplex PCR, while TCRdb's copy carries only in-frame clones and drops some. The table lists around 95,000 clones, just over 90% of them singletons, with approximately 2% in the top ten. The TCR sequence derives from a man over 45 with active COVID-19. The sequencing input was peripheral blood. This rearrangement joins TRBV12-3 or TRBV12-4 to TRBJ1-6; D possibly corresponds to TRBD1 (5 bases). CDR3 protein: CASSSPGAPLHF. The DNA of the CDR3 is TGTGCCAGCAGTTCCCCGGGGGCACCCCTCCACTTT.